Listed below are T cell receptor beta chains from one sample, sequenced in a study of T cells after yellow fever vaccination. MiXCR, run by TCRdb on the 5' RACE reads, gives a single entry per CDR3 protein. The data show 450,000 to 600,000 distinct CDR3 sequences, about a sixth seen once. The sequences come from PBMCs, collected about 5 days after the first yellow fever vaccination. These receptors were collected from a man between 18 and 29 years old who received the YFV17D yellow fever vaccine. CDR3s include the opening cysteine and the closing phenylalanine or tryptophan. The D gene is left open where the match is weak. Clone size appears in some rows only: once, few, many, or a class for an expanded clone.

j_call: TRBJ1-1; v_call: TRBV12-3/TRBV12-4; clone_size: few; d_call: .; cdr3_nt: TGTGCCAGCAGTTTTTCTGGAGGCTATTACACTGAAGCTTTCTTT; cdr3_aa: CASSFSGGYYTEAFF
j_call: TRBJ2-5; v_call: TRBV5-1; clone_size: .; d_call: .; cdr3_nt: TGCGCCAGCAGCTTGGAACCCGGGAGAGAGACCCAGTACTTC; cdr3_aa: CASSLEPGRETQYF
j_call: TRBJ1-5; v_call: TRBV12-3/TRBV12-4; clone_size: few; d_call: .; cdr3_nt: TGTGCCAGCAGTTCACAGGGTTCAAATAATCAGCCCCAGCATTTT; cdr3_aa: CASSSQGSNNQPQHF
j_call: TRBJ2-1; v_call: TRBV4-1; clone_size: .; d_call: TRBD1; cdr3_nt: TGCGCCAGCAGCCAAGGAAGGGCCAGGGGGCGGAATGAGCAGTTCTTC; cdr3_aa: CASSQGRARGRNEQFF
j_call: TRBJ2-2; v_call: TRBV24-1; clone_size: few; d_call: .; cdr3_nt: TGTGCCACCAGTGATAACGGGGAGCTGTTTTTT; cdr3_aa: CATSDNGELFF
j_call: TRBJ2-7; v_call: TRBV12-3/TRBV12-4; clone_size: many; d_call: .; cdr3_nt: TGTGCCAGCAGTCAGGGGTACTACGAGCAGTACTTC; cdr3_aa: CASSQGYYEQYF
j_call: TRBJ1-2; v_call: TRBV20-1; clone_size: few; d_call: .; cdr3_nt: TGCAGTGCTAGAGATAATAGAAGGTCCACCTCCTATGGCTACACCTTC; cdr3_aa: CSARDNRRSTSYGYTF
j_call: TRBJ2-4; v_call: TRBV5-1; clone_size: .; d_call: TRBD1; cdr3_nt: TGCGCCAGCAGTATTGGACAGGCTCTAGCCAAAAACATTCAGTACTTC; cdr3_aa: CASSIGQALAKNIQYF
j_call: TRBJ2-2; v_call: TRBV20-1; clone_size: .; d_call: TRBD2; cdr3_nt: TGCAGTGCCTTGCAAGTTAGCGGGGGGATCATCGGGGAGCTGTTTTTT; cdr3_aa: CSALQVSGGIIGELFF
j_call: TRBJ1-2; v_call: TRBV7-2; clone_size: many; d_call: TRBD1; cdr3_nt: TGTGCCAGCAGCCCTGAGGGGGCGTATGGCTACACCTTC; cdr3_aa: CASSPEGAYGYTF
j_call: TRBJ2-1; v_call: TRBV7-9; clone_size: few; d_call: .; cdr3_nt: TGTGCCAGCAGCCCCGCGGGGGCGAATGAGCAGTTCTTC; cdr3_aa: CASSPAGANEQFF
j_call: TRBJ2-5; v_call: TRBV5-5; clone_size: .; d_call: .; cdr3_nt: TGTGCCAGCAGGCGGACCCTTCAAGAGACCCAGTACTTC; cdr3_aa: CASRRTLQETQYF